This T cell receptor (beta chain) was sequenced during a study of blood T cells in healthy people across ages. The CDR3 sequence is 15 residues long. Germline assignment: CDR1 MGHRA and CDR2 YSYEKL. Comments on this clonotype: The junction differs from germline at one of its ends, possibly a read error.

The authors ran a second PCR of 7 to 11 cycles using a sample-barcoded 5' primer and a J-beta primer mix. TCRdb itself ran the 5' RACE reads through MiXCR, one entry per CDR3 protein. The sample carries about 500,000 distinct CDR3 sequences, about 25% recorded once. These data were also filed under a second study, of T cells of mothers and their children.

The chain employs TRBV4-1 and TRBJ1-1; a possible D gene is TRBD1 (5 bases). The receptor was derived from a boy aged 5-17 years in good health. The sequenced material came from blood. Here the CDR3 reads CANSQDDRVNTEAFF. CDR3 nucleotide sequence: TGCGCCAACAGCCAAGATGACAGAGTGAACACTGAAGCTTTCTTT.